This T cell receptor beta chain was found in a study of identical twins. This clonotype was counted ten times or more. The antigen remains undetermined. The study, taken as a whole, reports: The study found weaker excess twin sharing in beta out-of-frame sequences. Among monozygotic twins, out-of-frame TCR alpha sharing exceeded what models predicted. Researchers reported excess low generation probability among twin-shared out-of-frame alpha sequences.

Germline lookup yields CDR1 SEHNR and CDR2 FQNEAQ (reference sequence). With V trimmed by 5 bases and J by 6 bases, 10 bases remained unmatched. The CDR3 is 16 amino acids. A universal primer site came from template switching; cDNA carried unique molecular identifiers. Via MiXCR, TCRdb re-called the 5' RACE reads, giving one row per CDR3 protein. Of about 330,000 distinct CDR3 sequences listed, around 12% are singletons. Another study also made use of these data, one on yellow fever vaccine responses in identical twins.

The receptor's source is a woman between 18 and 30 years old in good health. This chain uses TRBV7-9 with TRBJ2-1; TRBD2 matches at 10 bases. Source material: CD8+ T cells sorted from blood. The CDR3 region has the DNA TGTGCCAGCAGCCCGCTAGCGGGAGTCGCTGCCAATGAGCAGTTCTTC. It codes for CASSPLAGVAANEQFF.